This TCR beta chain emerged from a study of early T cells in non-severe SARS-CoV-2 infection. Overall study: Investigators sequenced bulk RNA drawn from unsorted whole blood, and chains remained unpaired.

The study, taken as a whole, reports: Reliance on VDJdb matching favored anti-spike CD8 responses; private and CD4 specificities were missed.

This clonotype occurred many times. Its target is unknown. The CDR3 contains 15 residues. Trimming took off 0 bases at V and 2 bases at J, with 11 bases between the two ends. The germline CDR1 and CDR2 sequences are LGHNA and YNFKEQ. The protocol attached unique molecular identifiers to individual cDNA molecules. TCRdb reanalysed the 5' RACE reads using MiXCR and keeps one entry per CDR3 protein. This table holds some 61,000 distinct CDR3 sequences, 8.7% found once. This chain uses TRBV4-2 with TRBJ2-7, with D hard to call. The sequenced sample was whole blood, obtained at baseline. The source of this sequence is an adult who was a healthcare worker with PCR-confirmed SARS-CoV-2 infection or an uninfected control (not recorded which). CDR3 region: CASSQDLRQAYEQYF. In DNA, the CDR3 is TGTGCCAGCAGCCAAGATCTGCGGCAAGCCTACGAGCAGTACTTC.